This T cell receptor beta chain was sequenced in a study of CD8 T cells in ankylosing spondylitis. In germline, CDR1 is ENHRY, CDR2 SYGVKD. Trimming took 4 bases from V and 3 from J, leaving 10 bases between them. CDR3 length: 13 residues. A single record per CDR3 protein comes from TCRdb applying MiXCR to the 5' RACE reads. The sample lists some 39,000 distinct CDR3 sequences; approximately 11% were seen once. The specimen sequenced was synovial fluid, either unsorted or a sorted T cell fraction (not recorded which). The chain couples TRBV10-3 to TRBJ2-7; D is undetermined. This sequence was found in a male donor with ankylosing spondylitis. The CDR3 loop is CAISAGSIYEQYF. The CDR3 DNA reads TGTGCCATCAGTGCAGGTTCGATCTACGAGCAGTACTTC.